The present TCR beta chain was sequenced within a study of control samples from healthy donors and cancer patients. Only in-frame clones appear in the TCRdb table, and some are missing; sequencing was by immunoSEQ multiplex PCR. The table includes some 130,000 clones, roughly 92% detected once. CDR3 length equals 15 residues. V was clipped by 7 bases and J by 0 bases, with 12 bases between them. Germline V gene lookup returns CDR1 MRHNA and CDR2 SNTAGT. This chain connects TRBV6-4 to TRBJ2-2, with no clear D. The sequencing input was blood. The clonotype comes from a man younger than 40 in good health. The CDR3 coding sequence is TGTGCCAGCACCCCAGGCGGATCGAACACCGGGGAGCTGTTTTTT. The encoded protein is CASTPGGSNTGELFF.